These 7 T cell receptor beta chains came from one sample sequenced in a study of blood T cell repertoires in COVID-19. The data were produced by immunoSEQ multiplex PCR, yet TCRdb's version contains in-frame clones alone and is incomplete. The data show 18,000 or so clones, around 82% seen once. The sequenced material came from peripheral blood. The receptors originated from a man aged 35-49 years with active or convalescent COVID-19.

The chain links TRBV7-2 to TRBJ2-1; 7 bases fit TRBD2. The trim removed 1 base at V and 7 bases at J, leaving 4 bases unmatched. Germline-derived CDR1 and CDR2 are SGHTA and FQGNSA. The CDR3 covers 14 residues. CDR3 sequence reads: CASSLDRRGNEQFF. In nucleotides, the CDR3 is TGTGCCAGCAGCTTAGACAGGCGGGGGAATGAGCAGTTCTTC. Full variable domain (rest looked up from reference TRBV7-2 and TRBJ2-1): GAGVSQSPSNKVTEKGKDVELRCDPISGHTALYWYRQSLGQGLEFLIYFQGNSAPDKSGLPSDRFSAERTGGSVSTLTIQRTQQEDSAVYLCASSLDRRGNEQFFGPGTRLTVL.

The chain links TRBV10-2 to TRBJ2-7; TRBD1 is a possible D gene (5 bases). Germline loops: CDR1 WSHSY, CDR2 SAAADI. Deletions cut 8 bases from V and 0 bases from J, with 14 bases between. The CDR3 has 14 residues. CDR3 bases: TGCGCCAGCCGCACAGGTCATGGCTCCTACGAGCAGTACTTC. Its translation is CASRTGHGSYEQYF.

The J gene is TRBJ1-2, the V gene TRBV9; 9 bases are a match to TRBD1. The germline gives CDR1 SGDLS, CDR2 YYNGEE. This CDR3 is built from 13 residues. J was trimmed by 6 bases and V by 4 bases; bases with no gene match: 4. CDR3 protein: CASSLGQGDGYTF. In DNA form, the CDR3 reads TGTGCCAGCAGCCTGGGACAGGGAGATGGCTACACCTTC.

There are a few counts of this clone. This chain connects TRBV4-2 to TRBJ2-1, with D maybe TRBD2 (7 bases). V lost 3 bases, J lost 8 bases, and 20 bases lay in between. The CDR3 is 16 amino acids. CDR1 and CDR2 from the germline V gene are LGHNA and YNFKEQ. CDR3 nucleotides: TGTGCCAGCAGCCACCTTGGGGGGGGGCCGGGCGATGAGCAGTTCTTC. The encoded protein is CASSHLGGGPGDEQFF.

A single count supports this clone. This chain links TRBV4-1 with TRBJ1-2; no reliable D call. V was cut by 0 bases and J by 8 bases, with 13 bases left in between. Per the germline V gene, CDR1 is MGHRA and CDR2 is YSYEKL. There are 14 residues in the CDR3. The CDR3: CASSQDRGGHGYTF. In DNA, the CDR3 is TGCGCCAGCAGCCAAGACCGGGGAGGGCACGGCTACACCTTC.

This chain joins TRBV2 and TRBJ1-2; D is uncertain. There are 14 residues in the CDR3. Germline V CDR1 and CDR2: SNHLY, FYNNEI. Deletions cut 1 base from V and 8 bases from J, with 14 bases between. CDR3 loop: CASSEGARPLGYTF. The CDR3 coding sequence is TGTGCCAGCAGTGAAGGTGCGAGGCCTCTGGGCTACACCTTC.

The chain recombines TRBV28 with TRBJ1-5, with 8 bases that match TRBD1. CDR3 size: 15 residues. Germline-derived CDR1 and CDR2 are MDHEN and SYDVKM. With 7 bases clipped from V and 2 bases from J, the junction kept 7 bases outside the gene matches. CDR3 in DNA: TGTGCCAGCAACCCAGGGGGCGCAGGCAATCAGCCCCAGCATTTT. Translated, it gives CASNPGGAGNQPQHF.